These T cell receptor beta chains were read from a single sample in a study of regulatory T cells. Clones were sequenced by immunoSEQ multiplex PCR, and TCRdb holds only the in-frame ones, with some missing. The sample comprises about 28,000 clones, approximately 90% of which are singletons, and roughly 1.4% rests with the top ten. Sequencing was done on a sample of conventional CD4+ T cells sorted from blood. All receptors come from a person under 30 with CD3G deficiency. Each CDR3 is given with its conserved first and last residue. The order of the fields is clone size, J gene, V gene, D gene, CDR3 DNA, CDR3 protein. The D gene is left open where the match is weak. Where a row states a size, it is once, few, many or the class of an expanded clone; other rows omit it.

size: .
J: TRBJ1-6
V: TRBV7-9
D: TRBD1
DNA: TGTGCCAGCAGCTTAGGACAGGGGGTTAATAATTCACCCCTCCACTTT
CDR3: CASSLGQGVNNSPLHF

size: .
J: TRBJ2-1
V: TRBV5-1
D: TRBD2
DNA: TGCGCCAGCACCCCCGGACTAGCGGGTTACAATGAGCAGTTCTTC
CDR3: CASTPGLAGYNEQFF

size: .
J: TRBJ2-2
V: TRBV11-2
D: TRBD2
DNA: TGTGCCAGCAGCCGGACTAGCGAGCTGTTTTTT
CDR3: CASSRTSELFF

size: .
J: TRBJ2-7
V: TRBV30
D: .
DNA: TGTGCCTGGAGACGACCGGGACCGTCCCCCTACGAGCAGTACTTC
CDR3: CAWRRPGPSPYEQYF

size: .
J: TRBJ1-4
V: TRBV19
D: .
DNA: TGTGCCAGTAGTATAAGTGGGGACGGACGGAGGTGGGGTGAAAAACTGTTTTTT
CDR3: CASSISGDGRRWGEKLFF

size: .
J: TRBJ2-7
V: TRBV28
D: .
DNA: TGTGCCAGCAGTTTAGGGTTCCTCTACGAGCAGTACTTC
CDR3: CASSLGFLYEQYF

size: once
J: TRBJ1-4
V: TRBV4-1
D: .
DNA: TGCGCCAGCAGCCCGACTGCTACGGGGGGACCTAATGAAAAACTGTTTTTT
CDR3: CASSPTATGGPNEKLFF

size: .
J: TRBJ2-3
V: TRBV7-6
D: .
DNA: TGTGCCAGCAGCTCCAGGGTGGATACGCAGTATTTT
CDR3: CASSSRVDTQYF

size: .
J: TRBJ2-7
V: TRBV6-1
D: TRBD1
DNA: TGTGCCAGCAGTGAATCTGACAGGGCATCCTACGAGCAGTACTTC
CDR3: CASSESDRASYEQYF

size: .
J: TRBJ2-3
V: TRBV19
D: TRBD1
DNA: TGTGCCAGTAGTATACCCCCTCGACAGGGACAAGATACGCAGTATTTT
CDR3: CASSIPPRQGQDTQYF

size: .
J: TRBJ2-3
V: TRBV4-1
D: .
DNA: TGCGCCAGCAGCCGCTCCGGGACGAAGGCAGATACGCAGTATTTT
CDR3: CASSRSGTKADTQYF

size: .
J: TRBJ2-2
V: TRBV12-5
D: .
DNA: TGTGCTAGTGGTTTGGTAAACCGGGACGGCACCGGGGAGCTGTTTTTT
CDR3: CASGLVNRDGTGELFF

size: .
J: TRBJ2-6
V: TRBV28
D: .
DNA: TGTGCCAGCAGTACAAGGGGGATGGCCAACGTCCTGACTTTC
CDR3: CASSTRGMANVLTF

size: .
J: TRBJ2-3
V: TRBV28
D: .
DNA: TGTGCCAGCAGGCTAGGCGGGGTCACAGATACGCAGTATTTT
CDR3: CASRLGGVTDTQYF

size: few
J: TRBJ2-7
V: TRBV6-1
D: .
DNA: TGTGCCAGCAGTGAATATTGGCAGGCGGCGGCCTACGAGCAGTACTTC
CDR3: CASSEYWQAAAYEQYF

size: .
J: TRBJ2-1
V: TRBV19
D: .
DNA: TGTGCCAGTAGTATGGACAGCGGGACTGGCAATGAGCAGTTCTTC
CDR3: CASSMDSGTGNEQFF

size: once
J: TRBJ2-1
V: TRBV30
D: TRBD2
DNA: TGTGCCTGGACTAGCGGGGGGGCTTATGAGCAGTTCTTC
CDR3: CAWTSGGAYEQFF

size: .
J: TRBJ1-2
V: TRBV6-1
D: .
DNA: TGTGCCAGCACCGAGGGCCCTTATGGCTACACCTTC
CDR3: CASTEGPYGYTF

size: .
J: TRBJ1-2
V: TRBV6-5
D: .
DNA: TGTGCCACCTCGCAGGGCTACTATGGCTACACCTTC
CDR3: CATSQGYYGYTF

size: .
J: TRBJ2-6
V: TRBV6-1
D: .
DNA: TGTGCCAGCAGTTTTGGCTCTGGGGCCAACGTCCTGACTTTC
CDR3: CASSFGSGANVLTF

size: .
J: TRBJ2-2
V: TRBV28
D: TRBD1
DNA: TGTGCCAGCAGTTTCCGACAGGGACGGGGCACCGGGGAGCTGTTTTTT
CDR3: CASSFRQGRGTGELFF

size: .
J: TRBJ2-5
V: TRBV5-1
D: .
DNA: TGCGCCAGCAGCTTGGATGGCCGCCAAGAGACCCAGTACTTC
CDR3: CASSLDGRQETQYF

size: .
J: TRBJ2-1
V: TRBV10-3
D: TRBD1
DNA: TGTGCCACCTCGGGACAGACTTACAATGAGCAGTTCTTC
CDR3: CATSGQTYNEQFF

size: few
J: TRBJ1-2
V: TRBV6-1
D: .
DNA: TGTGCCAGCAGTGAAGGGGCGGGGAGACACTATGGCTACACCTTC
CDR3: CASSEGAGRHYGYTF

size: .
J: TRBJ2-1
V: TRBV5-4
D: TRBD2
DNA: TGTGCCAGCAGCTTGCCTAAGCGGGGGTTGGGAAATGAGCAGTTCTTC
CDR3: CASSLPKRGLGNEQFF

size: .
J: TRBJ2-5
V: TRBV9
D: .
DNA: TGTGCCAGCAGCGTAGAGGGGCGGACACTCCAAGAGACCCAGTACTTC
CDR3: CASSVEGRTLQETQYF

size: .
J: TRBJ1-5
V: TRBV28
D: TRBD1
DNA: TGTGCCAGCAGTGCCGGGACAGGTCTCAATCAGCCCCAGCATTTT
CDR3: CASSAGTGLNQPQHF

size: .
J: TRBJ1-1
V: TRBV29-1
D: .
DNA: TGCAGCGTTGTGGGACGGCTGAACACTGAAGCTTTCTTT
CDR3: CSVVGRLNTEAFF

size: .
J: TRBJ1-2
V: TRBV30
D: .
DNA: TGTGCCTGGAGGGGGACTCATGGCTACACCTTC
CDR3: CAWRGTHGYTF

size: .
J: TRBJ2-7
V: TRBV6-1
D: TRBD2
DNA: TGTGCCAGCACCGGACTAGCGGGGACCTACGAGCAGTACTTC
CDR3: CASTGLAGTYEQYF

size: .
J: TRBJ2-3
V: TRBV4-2
D: TRBD2
DNA: TGTGCCAGCAGCCAAGGGGGGACTAGCGGACTCACAGATACGCAGTATTTT
CDR3: CASSQGGTSGLTDTQYF

size: .
J: TRBJ2-1
V: TRBV6-5
D: .
DNA: TGTGCCAGCAGTTACTCCCCAGACAATGAGCAGTTCTTC
CDR3: CASSYSPDNEQFF

size: .
J: TRBJ1-2
V: TRBV5-1
D: TRBD1
DNA: TGCGCCAGCAGAAAGGCAGGGGGTAACTATGGCTACACCTTC
CDR3: CASRKAGGNYGYTF

size: .
J: TRBJ1-1
V: TRBV4-2
D: TRBD1
DNA: TGTGCCAGCAGCCAAGAGCCCGGGACAGGGCGGGTGAACACTGAAGCTTTCTTT
CDR3: CASSQEPGTGRVNTEAFF

size: .
J: TRBJ2-7
V: TRBV7-9
D: TRBD2
DNA: TGTGCCAGCAGCTTAGCAGCGGGAGTGGGCGAGCAGTACTTC
CDR3: CASSLAAGVGEQYF

size: .
J: TRBJ1-6
V: TRBV5-1
D: .
DNA: TGCGCCAGCAGCTTGATTCCGGGGGATAATTCACCCCTCCACTTT
CDR3: CASSLIPGDNSPLHF

size: .
J: TRBJ2-4
V: TRBV7-8
D: .
DNA: TGTGCCAGCAGCTTACAGGGAAAGGGCATTCAGTACTTC
CDR3: CASSLQGKGIQYF

size: .
J: TRBJ2-7
V: TRBV28
D: .
DNA: TGTGCCAGCAGCTTGAGTGCCGGCGAGCAGTACTTC
CDR3: CASSLSAGEQYF

size: .
J: TRBJ1-2
V: TRBV5-1
D: .
DNA: TGCGCCAGCAGCTTGGACGGGAAAGGCTACACCTTC
CDR3: CASSLDGKGYTF

size: .
J: TRBJ2-7
V: TRBV29-1
D: .
DNA: TGCAGCGTTGAGGGGGGCCTCGGCTACGAGCAGTACTTC
CDR3: CSVEGGLGYEQYF

size: .
J: TRBJ1-1
V: TRBV28
D: .
DNA: TGTGCCAGCAGTTTAAGGGGGTCTGAAGCTTTCTTT
CDR3: CASSLRGSEAFF

size: few
J: TRBJ2-2
V: TRBV12-5
D: TRBD2
DNA: TGTGCTAGTGGACCTGGGAGGGCCACCGGGGAGCTGTTTTTT
CDR3: CASGPGRATGELFF

size: .
J: TRBJ2-5
V: TRBV28
D: TRBD1
DNA: TGTGCCAGCAGTTCCCCAGGACAGGGGGAGACCCAGTACTTC
CDR3: CASSSPGQGETQYF

size: once
J: TRBJ2-6
V: TRBV5-1
D: TRBD1
DNA: TGCGCCAGCAGCCCGGGACAGGGGTCCGAGGCCAACGTCCTGACTTTC
CDR3: CASSPGQGSEANVLTF

size: .
J: TRBJ1-4
V: TRBV5-1
D: TRBD1
DNA: TGCGCCAGCAGCCTTACCGGACAGGCCGGAGGTGAAAAACTGTTTTTT
CDR3: CASSLTGQAGGEKLFF

size: .
J: TRBJ1-4
V: TRBV19
D: .
DNA: TGTGCCAGCCATAACCGGGCCTCCTTGGACGGAAAACTGTTTTTT
CDR3: CASHNRASLDGKLFF

size: .
J: TRBJ2-1
V: TRBV28
D: TRBD2
DNA: TGTGCCAGCAGTTTCGCGTGGGGACTAGCGAATGAGCAGTTCTTC
CDR3: CASSFAWGLANEQFF

size: .
J: TRBJ1-5
V: TRBV5-5
D: .
DNA: TGTGCCAGCACCTTCGGTTTTCAGGGTGGGAATCAGCCCCAGCATTTT
CDR3: CASTFGFQGGNQPQHF

size: .
J: TRBJ2-5
V: TRBV7-9
D: .
DNA: TGTGCCAGCAGCTTAGGTCGGTGGTTCCAAGAGACCCAGTACTTC
CDR3: CASSLGRWFQETQYF

size: .
J: TRBJ2-3
V: TRBV5-1
D: TRBD2
DNA: TGCGCCAGCAGCCCTAGCGGGTCTAGCACAGATACGCAGTATTTT
CDR3: CASSPSGSSTDTQYF

size: .
J: TRBJ2-7
V: TRBV7-9
D: .
DNA: TGTGCCAGCAGCCTCGGACTAGGGGGGACCTACGAGCAGTACTTC
CDR3: CASSLGLGGTYEQYF

size: .
J: TRBJ2-1
V: TRBV29-1
D: TRBD2
DNA: TGCAGCGTTGGCGAGCGGGAGGCGACCTACAATGAGCAGTTCTTC
CDR3: CSVGEREATYNEQFF

size: .
J: TRBJ2-7
V: TRBV6-1
D: TRBD2
DNA: TGTGCCAGCAGGTACCTAGCGGGGACCTACGAGCAGTACTTC
CDR3: CASRYLAGTYEQYF